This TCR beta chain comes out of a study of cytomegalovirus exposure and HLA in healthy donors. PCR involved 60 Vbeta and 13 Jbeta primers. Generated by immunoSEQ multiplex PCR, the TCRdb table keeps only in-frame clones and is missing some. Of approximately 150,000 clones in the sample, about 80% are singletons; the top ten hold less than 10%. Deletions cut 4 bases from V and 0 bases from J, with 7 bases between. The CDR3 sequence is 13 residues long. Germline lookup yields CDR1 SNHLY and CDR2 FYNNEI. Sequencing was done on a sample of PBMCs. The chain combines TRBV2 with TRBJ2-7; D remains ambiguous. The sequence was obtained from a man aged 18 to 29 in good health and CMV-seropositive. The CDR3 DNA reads TGTGCCAGCAGTGGTGGAGTCTCCTACGAGCAGTACTTC. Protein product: CASSGGVSYEQYF. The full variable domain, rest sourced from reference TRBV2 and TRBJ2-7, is EPEVTQTPSHQVTQMGQEVILRCVPISNHLYFYWYRQILGQKVEFLVSFYNNEISEKSEIFDDQFSVERPDGSNFTLKIRSTKLEDSAMYFCASSGGVSYEQYFGPGTRLTVT.